The rows below give T cell receptor beta chains drawn from one sample of a study of T cell repertoires in cytomegalovirus infection. MiXCR, run by TCRdb on the reads, gives a single entry per CDR3 protein. The sample includes about 570,000 distinct CDR3 sequences, 35% to 50% seen only once; the top ten take 48%. These receptors' targets are unknown. The starting material was cultured PBMCs, obtained from culture after CMV antigen stimulation. The receptors stem from a human donor in good health (CMV status not recorded). Some clones in this sample may be carry-over from other donors' samples. Each CDR3 is given with its conserved first and last residue. D genes are given only for firm matches.

V	D	J	CDR3
TRBV20-1	NA	TRBJ1-1	CGGEQSMNTEAFF
TRBV7-6	NA	TRBJ2-5	CASSYDTSGETQYF
TRBV7-2	TRBD2	TRBJ2-1	CASNPGLAVYNEQFF
TRBV7-2	TRBD2	TRBJ2-5	CASSLFRSGSGETQYF
TRBV5-5	NA	TRBJ1-1	CASSFGGGLDTEAFF
TRBV7-2	NA	TRBJ2-5	CASSLGLGAPETQYF
TRBV7-2	NA	TRBJ2-7	CASSLDRFYEQYF
TRBV19	NA	TRBJ1-5	CASSIDWGRRVSNQPQHF
TRBV10-3	NA	TRBJ2-1	CAISDLYNEQFF
TRBV7-2	TRBD2	TRBJ2-7	CASSLTRTSGPREQYF
TRBV20-1	NA	TRBJ2-1	CSANGGLF
TRBV11-2	NA	TRBJ1-2	CASSLPSNYGYTF
TRBV7-2	NA	TRBJ1-4	CASSSGRGDEKLFF
TRBV14	NA	TRBJ2-6	CASSQGEWANVLTF
TRBV4-1	TRBD2	TRBJ2-3	CASSQFGLAGGSDTQYF
TRBV7-2	NA	TRBJ2-3	CASSFGGQSTDTQYF
TRBV19	NA	TRBJ1-2	CASSEFSYYGYTF
TRBV7-9	NA	TRBJ2-1	CASSRSDEQFF
TRBV19	NA	TRBJ2-7	CATRKQGSSYEQYF
TRBV7-2	NA	TRBJ2-2	CASSLRLWTGELFF
TRBV19	NA	TRBJ1-5	CASSLAAGRGQPQHF
TRBV7-6	NA	TRBJ2-7	CASSPPVGYEQYF
TRBV2	NA	TRBJ1-5	CASSEVPGGGNQPQHF
TRBV11-2	NA	TRBJ1-2	CASSLVFRVNYGYTF
TRBV12-3/TRBV12-4	NA	TRBJ1-5	CASSLRGASVHQPQHF
TRBV6-1	NA	TRBJ2-3	CASSVLDTDTQYF
TRBV10-3	NA	TRBJ2-3	CAISDIRTDTQYF
TRBV10-3	TRBD1	TRBJ2-3	CAISEDRGEGDTQYF
TRBV20-1	NA	TRBJ2-7	CSARQVLTGPGEQYF
TRBV7-9	NA	TRBJ2-1	CASSLSGLERFF
TRBV5-6	TRBD2	TRBJ2-5	CASRQFLGLAGGFQETQYF
TRBV5-6	TRBD2	TRBJ2-7	CASSWEGEQYF
TRBV6-5	NA	TRBJ2-3	CASRRGSRAGTDTQYF
TRBV7-6	NA	TRBJ2-3	CASSLGGYTQYF
TRBV7-2	TRBD2	TRBJ2-7	CASSFSSGAFAGQYF
TRBV7-2	NA	TRBJ1-3	CASSLKPSGNTIYF
TRBV12-3/TRBV12-4	NA	TRBJ1-5	CASRGHSNQPQHF
TRBV19	NA	TRBJ1-5	CASRSRLLPNQPQHF
TRBV28	NA	TRBJ1-2	CASSLGGTNYGYTF
TRBV27	TRBD1	TRBJ2-7	CASSDGTGEYEQYF
TRBV4-1	NA	TRBJ2-1	CASSQEGSANNEQFF
TRBV7-6	NA	TRBJ2-7	CASTGSFGYEQYF
TRBV11-2	NA	TRBJ2-7	CASSPTSGTGTYEQYF
TRBV6-5	TRBD2	TRBJ2-3	CASSLLAGRITDTQYF
TRBV6-5	NA	TRBJ2-1	CASSPSGAASSYNEQFF
TRBV7-7	TRBD2	TRBJ2-7	CASSLPAGGPPGEQYF
TRBV7-6	NA	TRBJ1-4	CASSSGGGDEKLFF
TRBV7-9	TRBD1	TRBJ1-3	CASSGTGGGNTIYF
TRBV7-6	NA	TRBJ1-2	CASSPFSGRYGYTF
TRBV7-2	TRBD2	TRBJ2-3	CASTRGLAGIDTQYF
TRBV4-1	NA	TRBJ1-2	CASSQEAGAGYGYTF
TRBV7-6	NA	TRBJ2-4	CASSLERGYGDIQYF